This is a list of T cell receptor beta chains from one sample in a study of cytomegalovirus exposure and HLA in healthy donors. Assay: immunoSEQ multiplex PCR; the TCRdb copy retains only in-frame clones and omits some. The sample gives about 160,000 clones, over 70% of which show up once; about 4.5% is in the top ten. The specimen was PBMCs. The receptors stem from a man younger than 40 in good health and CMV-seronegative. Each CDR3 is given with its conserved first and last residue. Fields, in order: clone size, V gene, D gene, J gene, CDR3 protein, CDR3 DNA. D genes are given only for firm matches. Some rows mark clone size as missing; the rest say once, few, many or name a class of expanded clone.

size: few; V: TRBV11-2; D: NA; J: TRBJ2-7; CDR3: CASSSVGQRSSYEQYF; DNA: TGTGCCAGCAGCTCCGTCGGACAGCGGAGCTCCTACGAGCAGTACTTC
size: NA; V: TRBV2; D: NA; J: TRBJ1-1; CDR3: CASSGVGGTEAFF; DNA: TGTGCCAGCAGTGGGGTGGGGGGCACTGAAGCTTTCTTT
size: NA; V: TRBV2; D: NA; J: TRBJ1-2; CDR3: CASSEKRPRAGYTF; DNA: TGTGCCAGCAGTGAAAAAAGGCCTAGAGCAGGCTACACCTTC
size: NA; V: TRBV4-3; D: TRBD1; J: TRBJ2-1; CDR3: CASSRLTGVVDNEQFF; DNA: TGCGCCAGCAGCCGACTGACAGGGGTAGTAGACAATGAGCAGTTCTTC
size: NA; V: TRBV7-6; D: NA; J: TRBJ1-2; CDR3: CASSLRGSGYGYTF; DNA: TGTGCCAGCAGCTTAAGGGGGAGTGGGTATGGCTACACCTTC
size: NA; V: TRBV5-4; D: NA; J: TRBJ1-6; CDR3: CASSRQDLNSPLHF; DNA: TGTGCCAGCAGCCGACAGGACCTCAATTCACCCCTCCACTTT
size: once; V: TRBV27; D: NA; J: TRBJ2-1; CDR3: CASSFFRRELYNEQFF; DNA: TGTGCCAGCAGTTTTTTCAGGAGGGAACTTTACAATGAGCAGTTCTTC
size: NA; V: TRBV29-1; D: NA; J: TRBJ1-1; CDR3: CSVGTAQGLNTEAFF; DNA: TGCAGCGTCGGAACCGCACAGGGACTGAACACTGAAGCTTTCTTT
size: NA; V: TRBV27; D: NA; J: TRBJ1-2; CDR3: CASRVGGPNYGYTF; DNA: TGTGCCAGCAGGGTGGGGGGACCTAACTATGGCTACACCTTC
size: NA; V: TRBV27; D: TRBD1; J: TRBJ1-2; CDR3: CASATGADYGYTF; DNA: TGTGCCAGCGCGACAGGGGCTGACTATGGCTACACCTTC
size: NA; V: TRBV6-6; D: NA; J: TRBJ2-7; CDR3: CASSYRGGYEQYF; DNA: TGTGCCAGCAGTTACAGGGGGGGGTACGAGCAGTACTTC
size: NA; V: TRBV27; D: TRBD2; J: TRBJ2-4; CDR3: CASSEGLAGGGLAKNIQYF; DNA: TGTGCCAGCAGTGAGGGACTAGCGGGAGGAGGTCTTGCCAAAAACATTCAGTACTTC
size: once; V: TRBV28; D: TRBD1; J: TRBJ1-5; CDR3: CASRGDYRGYQPQHF; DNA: TGTGCCAGCAGAGGAGACTACAGGGGGTATCAGCCCCAGCATTTT
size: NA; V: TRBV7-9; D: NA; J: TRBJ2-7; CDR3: CASSSPDRSSLEQYF; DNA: TGTGCCAGCAGCTCACCCGACAGGTCCTCGTTAGAGCAGTACTTC
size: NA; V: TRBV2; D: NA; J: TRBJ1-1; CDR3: CASISSGNTEAFF; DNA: TGTGCCAGCATATCGTCAGGGAACACTGAAGCTTTCTTT
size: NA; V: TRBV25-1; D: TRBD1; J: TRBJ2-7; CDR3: CASSGTGYEQYF; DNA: TGTGCCAGCAGTGGGACAGGGTACGAGCAGTACTTC
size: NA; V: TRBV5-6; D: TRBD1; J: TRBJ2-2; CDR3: CASSFGTGGNTGELFF; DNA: TGTGCCAGCAGCTTCGGGACAGGGGGCAACACCGGGGAGCTGTTTTTT
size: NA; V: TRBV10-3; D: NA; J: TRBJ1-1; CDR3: CAISEGQNTEAFF; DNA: TGTGCCATCAGTGAGGGGCAGAACACTGAAGCTTTCTTT
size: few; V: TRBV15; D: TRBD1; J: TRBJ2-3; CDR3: CATSREGQVITDTQYF; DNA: TGTGCCACCAGCAGAGAAGGACAGGTGATAACAGATACGCAGTATTTT
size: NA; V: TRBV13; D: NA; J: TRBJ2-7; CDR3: CASSPGARHHEQYF; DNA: TGTGCCAGCAGCCCAGGGGCCCGTCACCACGAGCAGTACTTC
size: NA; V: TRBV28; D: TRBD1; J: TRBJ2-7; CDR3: CASSLGDRGYEQYF; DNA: TGTGCCAGCAGTTTAGGGGACAGGGGATACGAGCAGTACTTC
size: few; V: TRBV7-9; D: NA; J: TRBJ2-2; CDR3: CASSLGDGELFF; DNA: TGTGCCAGCAGCTTGGGAGACGGGGAGCTGTTTTTT